This T cell receptor (beta chain) was obtained from a study of naive and memory T cell subsets. Study-wide results and limits: Gini index rose across naive, CM, EM and EMRA in CD4 and CD8.

An equimolar mix of two oligonucleotides served as the beta constant-region primer for TRBC1 and TRBC2. Ligated cDNA was amplified by four rounds of PCR with nested alpha and beta constant-region primers and SP2. Via MiXCR, TCRdb re-called the UMI-ligation and nested PCR reads, giving one row per CDR3 protein. Of about 120,000 distinct CDR3 sequences in the sample, about 36% are singletons; the top ten hold less than 1%. This CDR3 comprises 12 residues. V lost 4 bases to trimming and J lost 5 bases, with 9 bases between them. Germline V gene sequence: CDR1 SGHTA, CDR2 FQGNSA. In its sample, this clonotype was seen a few times. Its antigen is still unknown.

This receptor was taken from a human donor in good health. This chain links TRBV7-2 with TRBJ2-7, with no clear D. Sample: central memory CD4+ T cells from blood. CDR3 sequence: CASSSRVDEQYF. The DNA for the CDR3 is TGTGCCAGCAGCTCTAGGGTGGACGAGCAGTACTTC. The full variable domain, with the rest looked up from reference TRBV7-2 and TRBJ2-7, is GAGVSQSPSNKVTEKGKDVELRCDPISGHTALYWYRQSLGQGLEFLIYFQGNSAPDKSGLPSDRFSAERTGGSVSTLTIQRTQQEDSAVYLCASSSRVDEQYFGPGTRLTVT.